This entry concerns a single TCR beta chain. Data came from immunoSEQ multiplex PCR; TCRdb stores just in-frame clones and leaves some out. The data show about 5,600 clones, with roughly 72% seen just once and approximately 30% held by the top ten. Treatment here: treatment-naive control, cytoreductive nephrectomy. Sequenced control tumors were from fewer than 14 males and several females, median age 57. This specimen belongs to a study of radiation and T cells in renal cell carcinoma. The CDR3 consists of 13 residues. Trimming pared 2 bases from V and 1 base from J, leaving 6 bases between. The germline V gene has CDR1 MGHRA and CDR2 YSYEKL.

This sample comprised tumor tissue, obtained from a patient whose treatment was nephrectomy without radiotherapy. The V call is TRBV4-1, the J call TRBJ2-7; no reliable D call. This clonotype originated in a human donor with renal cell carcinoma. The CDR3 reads CASSQIDSYEQYF. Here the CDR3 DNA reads TGCGCCAGCAGCCAAATAGATTCCTACGAGCAGTACTTC.